These 16 T cell receptor beta chains were all obtained from the same sample, sequenced in a study of T cells in Graves' hyperthyroidism and ophthalmopathy. Amplified TCR beta CDR3 regions derived from RNA transcripts. The TCR CDR3 first-round RT-PCR relied on the HTBI primer set. MiXCR was run by TCRdb on the multiplex PCR reads, yielding one entry per CDR3 protein. Counted here are nearly 600,000 distinct CDR3 sequences, over 12% occurring once; the ten biggest clones make up roughly 7%. Specimen: blood. Receptors were obtained from a woman between 18 and 29 years old with Graves' ophthalmopathy.

The V gene is TRBV29-1, the J gene TRBJ2-7; 7 bases map to TRBD1. Germline V lookup: CDR1 SQVTM, CDR2 ANQGSEA. Trimming cost V 2 bases and J 3 bases; bases outside gene matches: 10. The CDR3 contains 15 residues. CDR3 DNA sequence: TGCAGCGTTGAATCTCCAACGGGACAGAACTACGAGCAGTACTTC. Translated: CSVESPTGQNYEQYF.

Many counts were recorded for this clonotype. The chain links TRBV29-1 to TRBJ1-1; perhaps TRBD1 as D (5 bases). CDR3 length equals 12 residues. Germline assignment: CDR1 SQVTM and CDR2 ANQGSEA. V lost 2 bases and J lost 5, with 9 bases in between. In nucleotides, the CDR3 is TGCAGCGTTGAACAGGGTGATACTGAAGCTTTCTTT. Protein sequence: CSVEQGDTEAFF.

This clonotype was detected ten times or more. The chain joins TRBV27 to TRBJ2-3, with TRBD2 as a possible D gene (7 bases). Germline assignment: CDR1 MNHEY and CDR2 SMNVEV (reference sequence). V lost 4 bases and J lost 4, with 15 bases in between. There are 15 residues in the CDR3. DNA of the CDR3: TGTGCCAGCAGTTCCGGAGGGGGGGGCGCAGATACGCAGTATTTT. Residues: CASSSGGGGADTQYF.

The chain couples TRBV6-1 to TRBJ1-2; D gene uncertain. Deletions cut 3 bases from V and 4 bases from J, with 9 bases between. This CDR3 has 13 residues. CDR1 MNHNS and CDR2 SASEGT come from the germline V gene. The CDR3 bases are TGTGCCAGCAGTGATCTTCCGAGCTATGGCTACACCTTC. As protein: CASSDLPSYGYTF.

The chain joins TRBV19 to TRBJ2-2, with D possibly TRBD2 on 6 matching bases. The germline V gene has CDR1 LNHDA and CDR2 SQIVND (reference sequence). This CDR3 region has 13 residues. V gave up 7 bases and J gave up 10 bases, with 16 bases separating them. The CDR3 here is CASMNGGAVELFF. The CDR3, as DNA: TGTGCCAGTATGAACGGGGGTGCAGTGGAGCTGTTTTTT. The variable domain in full, with the rest retrieved from reference TRBV19 and TRBJ2-2, is DGGITQSPKYLFRKEGQNVTLSCEQNLNHDAMYWYRQDPGQGLRLIYYSQIVNDFQKGDIAEGYSVSREKKESFPLTVTSAQKNPTAFYLCASMNGGAVELFFGEGSRLTVL.

This rearrangement joins TRBV27 to TRBJ2-2; D is unresolved. This CDR3 has 13 residues. Germline V gene sequence: CDR1 MNHEY, CDR2 SMNVEV (reference sequence). The V gene lost 3 bases and the J gene lost 5 bases, with 7 bases spanning the gap. The CDR3 DNA is TGTGCCAGCAGTTTGGGGAAGACCGGGGAGCTGTTTTTT. Protein: CASSLGKTGELFF.

Ten or more counts support this clonotype. The chain has TRBV11-2 and TRBJ1-3; the D gene is possibly TRBD1 (6 bases). V was cut by 10 bases and J by 0 bases, with 19 bases left in between. Germline values: CDR1 SGHAT, CDR2 FQNNGV. CDR3 length: 16 amino acids. CDR3 sequence reads: CATRKEQGLSGNTIYF. DNA for the CDR3: TGTGCCACGCGAAAAGAACAGGGTCTCTCTGGAAACACCATATATTTT.

This clonotype has ten or more counts. J is TRBJ2-7 and V is TRBV11-1; TRBD2 aligns across 7 bases. The CDR3 sequence is 15 residues long. Germline lookup yields CDR1 SGHAT and CDR2 FQDESV (reference sequence). V trimming: 0 bases; J trimming: 3 bases; junction bases outside the gene matches: 5. The chain's CDR3 is CASSLAGGPIYEQYF. In DNA, the CDR3 is TGTGCCAGCAGCTTAGCGGGAGGGCCTATCTACGAGCAGTACTTC.

Of note for this clonotype: With a much larger clone just one base away, this may be a read error. V is TRBV6-5 and J is TRBJ2-7; D call uncertain. The tail of the sequence fits TRBJ2-1 better, so the J call may be wrong. Germline lookup yields CDR1 MNHEY and CDR2 SVGAGI. The CDR3 length is 15 residues. CDR3 DNA: TGTGCCAGCAGTTACTCCGGGTCGTCCTCATACGAGCAGTTCTTC. Its protein product is CASSYSGSSSYEQFF.

This clonotype was observed at least ten times. J is TRBJ1-2 and V is TRBV19, with 7 bases matching TRBD1. Trimming cost V 2 bases and J 2 bases; bases outside gene matches: 5. The germline V gene has CDR1 LNHDA and CDR2 SQIVND (reference sequence). There are 15 residues in the CDR3. This CDR3 is CASSIIGQANYGYTF. The DNA of the CDR3 is TGTGCCAGTAGTATAATAGGACAGGCCAACTATGGCTACACCTTC.

The chain combines TRBV4-2 with TRBJ1-1; TRBD1 might be the D (6 bases). Germline V gene sequence: CDR1 LGHNA, CDR2 YNFKEQ. Trimming stripped 5 bases from V and 3 bases from J, with 10 bases between. The CDR3 contains 13 residues. The CDR3 is CASSNRADTEAFF. The CDR3 nucleotides are TGTGCCAGCAGCAACAGGGCGGACACTGAAGCTTTCTTT.

This clonotype was detected ten times or more. The chain uses TRBV29-1 and TRBJ2-1, with TRBD1 matching 10 bases. Germline loops: CDR1 SQVTM, CDR2 ANQGSEA. V was clipped by 7 bases and J by 4 bases; unmatched bases: 4. The CDR3 sequence is 13 residues long. In DNA form, the CDR3 reads TGCAGCGGGGACAGGGGCGCTTACAATGAGCAGTTCTTC. Its translation is CSGDRGAYNEQFF.

This clonotype was recorded a few times. V usage is TRBV18 and J usage is TRBJ1-3, with 7 bases lining up with TRBD1. V was pared by 5 bases and J by 2 bases, with 6 bases of the junction left unmatched. The CDR3 extends over 15 amino acids. Per germline, CDR1 KGHSH and CDR2 LQKENI. The DNA of the CDR3 is TGTGCCAGCTCAAGAGAGACAGGGACTGGAAACACCATATATTTT. Protein sequence: CASSRETGTGNTIYF.

Ten or more counts support this clonotype. The chain joins TRBV11-2 to TRBJ2-7, with 9 bases aligning to TRBD1. With V trimmed by 5 bases and J by 3 bases, 5 bases remained unmatched. Per the germline V gene, CDR1 is SGHAT and CDR2 is FQNNGV. The CDR3 spans 14 residues. CDR3 coding DNA: TGTGCCAGCAGCCCCAAGACAGGGGGCTACGAGCAGTACTTC. It encodes CASSPKTGGYEQYF.

The chain carries TRBV4-1 and TRBJ1-2, with 8 bases aligning to TRBD1. The junction had 9 bases not matched to a gene; V was cut back by 4 bases and J by 5 bases. The CDR3 extends over 15 amino acids. Germline V lookup: CDR1 MGHRA, CDR2 YSYEKL. CDR3 sequence reads: CASSPVETGAYGYTF. The CDR3, as DNA: TGCGCCAGCAGCCCGGTGGAGACAGGGGCTTATGGCTACACCTTC.

Concerning this clonotype: This may be a read error, as it is one base from a much larger clone. This chain connects TRBV18 to TRBJ2-1, with 9 bases that match TRBD1. The CDR3 is 16 residues long. Trimming took 6 bases from V and 2 from J; bases not matched to a gene: 8. Germline V gene sequence: CDR1 KGHSH, CDR2 LQKENI. CDR3 region: CASSYPTGGPYNEQFF. DNA of the CDR3: TGTGCCAGCTCGTATCCAACAGGGGGCCCCTACAATGAGCAGTTCTTC.